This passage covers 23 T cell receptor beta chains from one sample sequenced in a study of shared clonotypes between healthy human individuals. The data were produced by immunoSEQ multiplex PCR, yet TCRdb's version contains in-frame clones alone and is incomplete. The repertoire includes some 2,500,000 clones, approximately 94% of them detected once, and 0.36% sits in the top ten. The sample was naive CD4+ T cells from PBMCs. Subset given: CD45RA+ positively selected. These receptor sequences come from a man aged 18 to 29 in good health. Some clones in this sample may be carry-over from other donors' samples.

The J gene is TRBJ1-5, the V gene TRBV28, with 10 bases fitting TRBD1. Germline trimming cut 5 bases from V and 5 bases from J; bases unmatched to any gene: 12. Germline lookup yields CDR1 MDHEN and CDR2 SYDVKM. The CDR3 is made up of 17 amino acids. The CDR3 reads CASSPGTGEIKYQPQHF. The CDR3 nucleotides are TGTGCCAGCAGTCCTGGGACAGGGGAAATAAAGTATCAGCCCCAGCATTTT.

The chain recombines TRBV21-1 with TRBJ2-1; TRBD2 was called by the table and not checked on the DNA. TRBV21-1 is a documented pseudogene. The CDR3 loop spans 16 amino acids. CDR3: CASSNGVEGPYNEQFF. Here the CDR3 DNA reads TGTGCCAGCAGCAACGGGGTAGAGGGCCCCTACAATGAGCAGTTCTTC.

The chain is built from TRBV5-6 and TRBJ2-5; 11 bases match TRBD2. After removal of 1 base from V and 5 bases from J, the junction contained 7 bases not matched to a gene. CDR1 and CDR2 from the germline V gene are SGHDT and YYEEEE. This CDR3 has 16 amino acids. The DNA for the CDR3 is TGTGCCAGCAGCTTGAGGTTAGCGGGAGGGTATGAGACCCAGTACTTC. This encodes CASSLRLAGGYETQYF.

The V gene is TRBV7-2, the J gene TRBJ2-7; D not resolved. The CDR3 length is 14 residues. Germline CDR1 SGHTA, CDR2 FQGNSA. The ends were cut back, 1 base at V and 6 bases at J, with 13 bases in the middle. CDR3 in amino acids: CASSLDNYLGEQYF. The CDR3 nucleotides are TGTGCCAGCAGCTTAGACAACTACTTGGGCGAGCAGTACTTC.

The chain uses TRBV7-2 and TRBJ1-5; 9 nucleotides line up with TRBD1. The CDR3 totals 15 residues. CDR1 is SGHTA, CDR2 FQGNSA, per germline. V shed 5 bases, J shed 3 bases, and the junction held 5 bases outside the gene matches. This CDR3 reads CASSPRDRVNQPQHF. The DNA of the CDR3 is TGTGCCAGCAGCCCACGGGACAGGGTCAATCAGCCCCAGCATTTT.

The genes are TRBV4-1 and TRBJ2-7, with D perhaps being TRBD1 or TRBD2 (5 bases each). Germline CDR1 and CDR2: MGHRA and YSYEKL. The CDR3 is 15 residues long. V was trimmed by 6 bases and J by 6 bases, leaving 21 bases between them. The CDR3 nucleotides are TGCGCCAGCAGACCAACCGGGAAGGGGAAAGGCGAGCAGTACTTC. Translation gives CASRPTGKGKGEQYF.

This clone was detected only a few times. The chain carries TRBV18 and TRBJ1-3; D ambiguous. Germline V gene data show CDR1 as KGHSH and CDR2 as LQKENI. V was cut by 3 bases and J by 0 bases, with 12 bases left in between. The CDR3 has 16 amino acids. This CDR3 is CASSPGIPSSGNTIYF. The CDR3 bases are TGTGCCAGCTCACCCGGGATCCCGAGCTCTGGAAACACCATATATTTT. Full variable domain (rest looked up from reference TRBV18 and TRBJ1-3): NAGVMQNPRHLVRRRGQEARLRCSPMKGHSHVYWYRQLPEEGLKFMVYLQKENIIDESGMPKERFSAEFPKEGPSILRIQQVVRGDSAAYFCASSPGIPSSGNTIYFGEGSWLTVV.

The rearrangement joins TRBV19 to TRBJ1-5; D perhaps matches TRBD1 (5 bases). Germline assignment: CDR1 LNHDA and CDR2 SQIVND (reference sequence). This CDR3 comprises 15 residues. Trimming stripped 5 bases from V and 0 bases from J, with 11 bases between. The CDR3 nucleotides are TGTGCCAGTAGTCTAAGGGACCATAGCAATCAGCCCCAGCATTTT. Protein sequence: CASSLRDHSNQPQHF.

The DNA of the CDR3 is TGTGCCAGCAGGGAACACCCGCGGACCCAGCCGCAGTATTTT. It translates to CASREHPRTQPQYF. The chain carries TRBV28 and TRBJ2-3, with D uncertain. V dropped 6 bases and J dropped 10 bases, with 20 bases sitting between them. The CDR3 runs 14 residues. In germline, CDR1 is MDHEN, CDR2 SYDVKM.

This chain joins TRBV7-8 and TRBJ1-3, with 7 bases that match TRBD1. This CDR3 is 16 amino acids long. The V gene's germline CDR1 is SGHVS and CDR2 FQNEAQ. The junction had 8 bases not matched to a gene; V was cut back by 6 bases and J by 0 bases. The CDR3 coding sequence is TGTGCCAGCAGTTCCGGGACAGTGTTCTCTGGAAACACCATATATTTT. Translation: CASSSGTVFSGNTIYF.

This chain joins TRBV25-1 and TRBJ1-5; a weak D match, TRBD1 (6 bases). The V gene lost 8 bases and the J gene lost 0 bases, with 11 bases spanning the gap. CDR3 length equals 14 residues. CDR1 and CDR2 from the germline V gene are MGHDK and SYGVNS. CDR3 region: CASSGAYSNQPQHF. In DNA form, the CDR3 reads TGTGCCAGCTCGGGGGCCTATAGCAATCAGCCCCAGCATTTT.

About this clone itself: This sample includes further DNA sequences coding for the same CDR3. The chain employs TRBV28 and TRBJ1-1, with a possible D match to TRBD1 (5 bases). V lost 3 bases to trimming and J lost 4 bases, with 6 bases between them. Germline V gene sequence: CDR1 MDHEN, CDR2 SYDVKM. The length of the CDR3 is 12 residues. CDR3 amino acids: CASSLGRTEAFF. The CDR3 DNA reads TGTGCCAGCAGTTTGGGGCGCACTGAAGCTTTCTTT.

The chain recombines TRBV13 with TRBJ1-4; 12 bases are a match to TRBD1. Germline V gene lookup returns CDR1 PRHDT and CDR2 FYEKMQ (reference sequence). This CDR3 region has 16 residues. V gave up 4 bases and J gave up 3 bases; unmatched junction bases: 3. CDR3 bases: TGTGCCAGCAGCTCGGGACAGGGGGCCGCTAATGAAAAACTGTTTTTT. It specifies CASSSGQGAANEKLFF.

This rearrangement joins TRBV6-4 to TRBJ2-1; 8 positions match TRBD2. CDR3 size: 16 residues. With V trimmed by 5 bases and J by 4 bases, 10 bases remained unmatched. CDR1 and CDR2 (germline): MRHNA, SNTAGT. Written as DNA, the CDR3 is TGTGCCAGCAGTTCGATGGCGGGAGGCAGATACAATGAGCAGTTCTTC. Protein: CASSSMAGGRYNEQFF.

CDR3 protein: CASSQKDRLNTEAFF. In DNA form, the CDR3 reads TGTGCCAGCAGCCAGAAGGACAGACTGAACACTGAAGCTTTCTTT. The chain couples TRBV4-2 to TRBJ1-1; perhaps TRBD1 as D (6 bases). This CDR3 region has 15 residues. The V end lost 3 bases, the J end lost 0 bases, and 11 bases lay between the germline ends. CDR1 is LGHNA, CDR2 YNFKEQ, per germline.

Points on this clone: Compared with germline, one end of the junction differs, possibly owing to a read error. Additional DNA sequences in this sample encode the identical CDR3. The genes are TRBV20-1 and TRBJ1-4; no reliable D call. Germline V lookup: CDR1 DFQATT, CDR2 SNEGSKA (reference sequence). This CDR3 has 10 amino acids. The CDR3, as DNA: TGCAGTGCGAGAGGGGAAAAACTGTTTTTT. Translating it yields CSARGEKLFF.

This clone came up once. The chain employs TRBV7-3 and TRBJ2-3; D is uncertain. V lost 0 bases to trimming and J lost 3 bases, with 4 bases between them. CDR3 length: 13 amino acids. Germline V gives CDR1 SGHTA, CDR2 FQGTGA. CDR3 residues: CASSLTWTDTQYF. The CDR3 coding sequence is TGTGCCAGCAGCTTAACGTGGACAGATACGCAGTATTTT.

For the CDR3, the DNA is TGCGCCAGCAGCTTTAGGACTAGCTGGAGCTCCTACGAGCAGTACTTC. Its translation: CASSFRTSWSSYEQYF. This chain uses TRBV5-1 with TRBJ2-7, with 8 bases identical to TRBD2. The CDR3 is 16 amino acids. Germline-derived CDR1 and CDR2 are SGHRS and YFSETQ. V was pared by 2 bases and J by 0 bases, with 7 bases of the junction left unmatched.

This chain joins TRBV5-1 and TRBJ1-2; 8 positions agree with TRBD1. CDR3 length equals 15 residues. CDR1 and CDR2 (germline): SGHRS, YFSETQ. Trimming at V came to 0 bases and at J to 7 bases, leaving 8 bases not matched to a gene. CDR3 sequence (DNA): TGCGCCAGCAGCTTGGATCAGGGGGCGCGAAGTGGCTACACCTTC. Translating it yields CASSLDQGARSGYTF.

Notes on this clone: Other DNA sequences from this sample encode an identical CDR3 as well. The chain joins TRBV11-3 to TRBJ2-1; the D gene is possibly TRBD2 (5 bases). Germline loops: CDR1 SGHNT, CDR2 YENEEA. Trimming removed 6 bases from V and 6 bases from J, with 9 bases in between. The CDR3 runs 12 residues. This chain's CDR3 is CASSRTGNEQFF. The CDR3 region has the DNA TGTGCCAGCAGTCGGACTGGCAATGAGCAGTTCTTC.

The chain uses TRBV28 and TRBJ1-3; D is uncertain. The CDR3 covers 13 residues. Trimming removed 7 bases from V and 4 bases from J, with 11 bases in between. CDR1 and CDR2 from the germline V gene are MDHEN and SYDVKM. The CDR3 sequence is CASTLGEGNTIYF. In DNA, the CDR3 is TGTGCCAGCACCCTAGGAGAAGGAAACACCATATATTTT.

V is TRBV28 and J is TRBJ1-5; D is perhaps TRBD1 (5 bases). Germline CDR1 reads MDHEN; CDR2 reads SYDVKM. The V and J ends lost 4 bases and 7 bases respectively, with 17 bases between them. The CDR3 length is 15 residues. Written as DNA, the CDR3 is TGTGCCAGCAGTTCTTTTGGGGCGTCGAGGCAGCCCCAGCATTTT. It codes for CASSSFGASRQPQHF.

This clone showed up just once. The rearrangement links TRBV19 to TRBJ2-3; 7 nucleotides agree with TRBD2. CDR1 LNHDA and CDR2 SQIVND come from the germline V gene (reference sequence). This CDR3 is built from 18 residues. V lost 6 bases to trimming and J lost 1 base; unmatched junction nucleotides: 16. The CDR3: CASSPPLAHKSGTDTQYF. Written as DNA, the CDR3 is TGTGCCAGTAGCCCCCCACTAGCGCATAAGTCTGGCACAGATACGCAGTATTTT. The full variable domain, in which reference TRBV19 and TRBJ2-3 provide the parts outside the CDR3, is DGGITQSPKYLFRKEGQNVTLSCEQNLNHDAMYWYRQDPGQGLRLIYYSQIVNDFQKGDIAEGYSVSREKKESFPLTVTSAQKNPTAFYLCASSPPLAHKSGTDTQYFGPGTRLTVL.